The 10 T cell receptor beta chains below all came from one sample that was sequenced in a study of cytomegalovirus exposure and HLA in healthy donors. Clones were sequenced by immunoSEQ multiplex PCR, and TCRdb holds only the in-frame ones, with some missing. The sample shows about 220,000 clones, around nine tenths of them seen only once. Specimen: PBMCs. These receptor sequences come from a woman aged 18 to 35 in good health and CMV-seronegative.

This clone came up a few times. Other DNA sequences within the sample encode an identical CDR3. This chain connects TRBV30 to TRBJ1-1; possible D gene TRBD1, 5 bases. Germline V gene data show CDR1 as GTSNPN and CDR2 as SVGIG (reference sequence). CDR3 length: 11 amino acids. Trimming pared 0 bases from V and 6 bases from J, leaving 5 bases between. The CDR3, as DNA: TGTGCCTGGAGTGTACAGGCTGAAGCTTTCTTT. This sequence encodes CAWSVQAEAFF.

The chain carries TRBV15 and TRBJ2-7; D call uncertain. Germline CDR1 is LNHNV and CDR2 is YYDKDF (reference sequence). The CDR3 is made up of 13 amino acids. The V end was cut by 4 bases, the J end by 2 bases, with 9 bases between. This CDR3 reads CATSTTVPYEQYF. CDR3 nucleotide sequence: TGTGCCACCAGCACTACAGTACCCTACGAGCAGTACTTC.

The rearrangement links TRBV7-9 to TRBJ1-1; 10 bases align to TRBD1. The CDR3 runs to 14 residues. The junction had 3 bases not matched to a gene; V was cut back by 5 bases and J by 3 bases. The germline CDR1 and CDR2 sequences are SEHNR and FQNEAQ (reference sequence). The CDR3 reads CASSRQGADTEAFF. CDR3 sequence (DNA): TGTGCCAGCAGCCGACAGGGGGCGGACACTGAAGCTTTCTTT.

The CDR3, as DNA: TGTGCCTGGAGCGGAGGAAGCTCCTATAATTCACCCCTCCACTTT. This encodes CAWSGGSSYNSPLHF. This chain connects TRBV30 to TRBJ1-6; no clear D. Germline lookup yields CDR1 GTSNPN and CDR2 SVGIG (reference sequence). This CDR3 has 15 amino acids. Trimming stripped 3 bases from V and 0 bases from J, with 9 bases between.

V gene TRBV19 combines with J gene TRBJ1-2; the match to TRBD1 covers 7 bases. Germline trimming cut 3 bases from V and 7 bases from J; bases unmatched to any gene: 11. CDR3 length equals 15 residues. Germline lookup yields CDR1 LNHDA and CDR2 SQIVND (reference sequence). CDR3 nucleotides: TGTGCCAGTAGTATTGATTGGCAGGGGGTCCTTGGCTACACCTTC. Translating it yields CASSIDWQGVLGYTF.

The chain uses TRBV4-2 and TRBJ2-1, with TRBD2 identical over 12 bases. The CDR3 runs to 15 residues. Germline-derived CDR1 and CDR2 are LGHNA and YNFKEQ. V gave up 0 bases and J gave up 15 bases; unmatched junction bases: 9. In nucleotides, the CDR3 is TGTGCCAGCAGCCAAGAGGGACTAGCGGGTGGGGCAGCGTTCTTC. It specifies CASSQEGLAGGAAFF.

This clone was seen only a few times. This chain uses TRBV29-1 with TRBJ1-2; D unresolved. The V end lost 7 bases, the J end lost 8 bases, and 14 bases lay between the germline ends. The CDR3 has 11 amino acids. Germline V CDR1 and CDR2: SQVTM, ANQGSEA. The CDR3 here is CSAEAGKGYTF. The CDR3 nucleotides are TGCAGCGCCGAGGCCGGGAAAGGCTACACCTTC.

The rearrangement uses TRBV9 and TRBJ2-3; D unresolved. Trimming took off 2 bases at V and 4 bases at J, with 11 bases between the two ends. The germline CDR1 and CDR2 sequences are SGDLS and YYNGEE. The CDR3 runs 14 residues. CDR3 sequence: CASSVLHSADTQYF. The DNA for the CDR3 is TGTGCCAGCAGCGTGTTGCACTCCGCAGATACGCAGTATTTT.

CDR3 sequence reads: CASSDSILQGRGYGYTF. The CDR3 DNA reads TGTGCCAGCAGTGACTCCATCCTACAGGGGAGAGGCTATGGCTACACCTTC. The rearrangement joins TRBV6-4 to TRBJ1-2, with 7 bases fitting TRBD1. The V gene end was trimmed by 0 bases and the J gene end by 4 bases; junction bases not matched to a gene: 11. The CDR3 extends over 17 amino acids. CDR1 and CDR2 (germline): MRHNA, SNTAGT.

The genes are TRBV5-1 and TRBJ2-7; 7 bases are shared with TRBD1. Trimming at V came to 7 bases and at J to 4 bases, leaving 11 bases not matched to a gene. Germline V gives CDR1 SGHRS, CDR2 YFSETQ. The CDR3 loop spans 14 amino acids. The CDR3 DNA follows: TGCGCCAGCTCCCGAACAGGGGTGGGGTACGAGCAGTACTTC. Translation gives CASSRTGVGYEQYF.